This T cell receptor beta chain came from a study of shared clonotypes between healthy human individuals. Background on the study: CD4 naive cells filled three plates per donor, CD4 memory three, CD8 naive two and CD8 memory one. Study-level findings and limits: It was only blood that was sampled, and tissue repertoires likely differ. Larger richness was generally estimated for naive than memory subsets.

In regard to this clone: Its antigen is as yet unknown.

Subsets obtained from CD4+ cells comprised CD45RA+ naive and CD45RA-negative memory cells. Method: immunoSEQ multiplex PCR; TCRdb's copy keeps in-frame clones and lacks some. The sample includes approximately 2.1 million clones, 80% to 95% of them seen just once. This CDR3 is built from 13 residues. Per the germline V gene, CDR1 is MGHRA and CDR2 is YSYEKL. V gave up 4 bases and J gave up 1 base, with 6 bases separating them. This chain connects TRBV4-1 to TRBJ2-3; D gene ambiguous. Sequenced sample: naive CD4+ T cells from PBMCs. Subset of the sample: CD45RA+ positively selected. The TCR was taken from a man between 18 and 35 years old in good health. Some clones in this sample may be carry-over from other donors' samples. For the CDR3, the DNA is TGCGCCAGCAGCCTCGACGGCACAGATACGCAGTATTTT. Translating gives CASSLDGTDTQYF.